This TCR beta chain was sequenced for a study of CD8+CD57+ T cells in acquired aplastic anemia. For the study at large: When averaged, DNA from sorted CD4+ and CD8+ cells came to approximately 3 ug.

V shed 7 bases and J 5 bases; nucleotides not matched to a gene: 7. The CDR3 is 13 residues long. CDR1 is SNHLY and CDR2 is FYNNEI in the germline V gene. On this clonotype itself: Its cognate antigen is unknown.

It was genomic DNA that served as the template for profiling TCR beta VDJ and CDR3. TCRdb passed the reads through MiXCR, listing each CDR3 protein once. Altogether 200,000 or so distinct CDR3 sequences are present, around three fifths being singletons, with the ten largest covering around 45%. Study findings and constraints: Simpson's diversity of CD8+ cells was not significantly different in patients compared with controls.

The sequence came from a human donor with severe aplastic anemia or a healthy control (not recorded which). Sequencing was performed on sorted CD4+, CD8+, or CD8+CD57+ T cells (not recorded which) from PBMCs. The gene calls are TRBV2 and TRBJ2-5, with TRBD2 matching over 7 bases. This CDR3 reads CASTGGRLETQYF. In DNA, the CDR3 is TGTGCCAGCACAGGCGGGAGATTGGAGACCCAGTACTTC.